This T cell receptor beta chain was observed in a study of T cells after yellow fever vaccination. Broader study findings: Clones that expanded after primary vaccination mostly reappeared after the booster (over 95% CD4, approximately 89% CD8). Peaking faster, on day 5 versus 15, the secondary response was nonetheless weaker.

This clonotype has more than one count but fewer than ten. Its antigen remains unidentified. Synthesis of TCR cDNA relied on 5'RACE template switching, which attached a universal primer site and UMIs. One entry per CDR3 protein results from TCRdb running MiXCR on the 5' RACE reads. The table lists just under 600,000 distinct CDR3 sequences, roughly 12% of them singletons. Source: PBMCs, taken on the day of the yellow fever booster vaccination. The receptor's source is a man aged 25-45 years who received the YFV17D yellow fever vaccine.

This CDR3 reads CASQGSAPEDIQYF. The CDR3 nucleotides read TGTGCCAGCCAGGGCAGCGCCCCTGAAGACATTCAGTACTTC. The rearrangement uses TRBV7-8 and TRBJ2-4; D is possibly TRBD1 (5 bases). Trimming removed 8 bases from V and 8 bases from J, with 19 bases in between. Germline CDR1 is SGHVS and CDR2 is FQNEAQ. The CDR3 runs to 14 residues.